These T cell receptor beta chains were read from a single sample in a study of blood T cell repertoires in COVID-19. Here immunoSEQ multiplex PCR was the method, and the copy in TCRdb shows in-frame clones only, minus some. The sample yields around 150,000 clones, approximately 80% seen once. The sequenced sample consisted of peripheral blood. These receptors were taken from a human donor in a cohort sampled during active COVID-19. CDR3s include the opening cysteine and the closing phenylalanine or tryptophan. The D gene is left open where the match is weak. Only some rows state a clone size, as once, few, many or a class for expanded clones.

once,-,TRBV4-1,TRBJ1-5,CASSPEGFNQPQHF,TGCGCCAGCAGCCCGGAGGGATTCAATCAGCCCCAGCATTTT
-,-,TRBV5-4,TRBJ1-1,CASSWEQGLGTEAFF,TGTGCCAGCAGCTGGGAACAGGGTCTCGGCACTGAAGCTTTCTTT
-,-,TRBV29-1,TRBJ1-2,CSVAPGGVNYGYTF,TGCAGCGTTGCCCCGGGGGGGGTTAACTATGGCTACACCTTC
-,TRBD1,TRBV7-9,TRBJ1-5,CASSLTGDQPQHF,TGTGCCAGCAGCCTGACAGGGGATCAGCCCCAGCATTTT
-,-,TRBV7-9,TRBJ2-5,CASSFRGGRTEEAETQYF,TGTGCCAGCAGCTTTCGAGGCGGAAGGACAGAAGAGGCGGAGACCCAGTACTTC
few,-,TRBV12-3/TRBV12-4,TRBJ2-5,CASSLFGGTQYF,TGTGCCAGCAGTTTATTCGGGGGGACCCAGTACTTC
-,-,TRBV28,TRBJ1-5,CASRHGQSNQPQHF,TGTGCCAGCAGACACGGACAGAGCAATCAGCCCCAGCATTTT
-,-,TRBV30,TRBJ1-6,CAWSGQSYNSPLHF,TGTGCCTGGAGCGGACAGTCCTATAATTCACCCCTCCACTTT
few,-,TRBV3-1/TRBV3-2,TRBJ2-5,CASSQDWSLSGRTQYF,TGTGCCAGCAGCCAAGATTGGAGCCTCTCGGGTAGGACCCAGTACTTC
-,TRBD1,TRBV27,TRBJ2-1,CASRTRQGAYNEQFF,TGTGCCAGCAGAACCAGGCAGGGGGCTTACAATGAGCAGTTCTTC
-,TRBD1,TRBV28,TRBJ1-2,CASSPPGQGVSYGYTF,TGTGCCAGCAGTCCACCGGGACAGGGAGTGTCCTATGGCTACACCTTC
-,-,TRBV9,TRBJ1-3,CASSYGLGSSGNTIYF,TGTGCCAGCAGCTACGGACTGGGGAGCTCTGGAAACACCATATATTTT
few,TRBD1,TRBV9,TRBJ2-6,CASSVATRTGVGGANVLTF,TGTGCCAGCAGCGTAGCTACACGGACAGGGGTTGGTGGGGCCAACGTCCTGACTTTC
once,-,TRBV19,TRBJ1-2,CASSIEGSPYGYTF,TGTGCCAGTAGTATCGAGGGATCCCCCTATGGCTACACCTTC
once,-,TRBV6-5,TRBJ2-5,CASSRAGETQYF,TGTGCCAGCAGCCGGGCGGGGGAGACCCAGTACTTC
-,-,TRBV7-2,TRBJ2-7,CASSPRGSYEQYF,TGTGCCAGCAGCCCCAGGGGATCGTACGAGCAGTACTTC
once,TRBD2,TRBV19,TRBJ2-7,CASSLSGRAPYEQYF,TGTGCCAGTAGTCTCAGCGGGAGGGCCCCCTACGAGCAGTACTTC
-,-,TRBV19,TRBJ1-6,CASSTGSSYNSPLHF,TGTGCCAGTAGTACAGGAAGCTCCTATAATTCACCCCTCCACTTT
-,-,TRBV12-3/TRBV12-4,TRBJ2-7,CASSFQGEQYF,TGTGCCAGCAGTTTTCAGGGCGAGCAGTACTTC
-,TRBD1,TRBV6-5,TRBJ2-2,CASSRTGLTGELFF,TGTGCCAGCAGTCGGACAGGGCTCACCGGGGAGCTGTTTTTT
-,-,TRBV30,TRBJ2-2,CAWSVGGVGRGELFF,TGTGCCTGGAGCGTAGGGGGGGTCGGGCGCGGGGAGCTGTTTTTT
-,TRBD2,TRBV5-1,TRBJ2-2,CASKGLAENTGELFF,TGCGCCAGCAAGGGACTAGCGGAGAACACCGGGGAGCTGTTTTTT
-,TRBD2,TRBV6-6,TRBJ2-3,CASSQPGLAGGGGTDTQYF,TGTGCCAGCAGTCAACCGGGACTAGCGGGGGGAGGGGGCACAGATACGCAGTATTTT
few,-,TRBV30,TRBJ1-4,CAWSAGANEKLFF,TGTGCCTGGAGTGCAGGGGCTAATGAAAAACTGTTTTTT
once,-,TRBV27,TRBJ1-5,CASSLSPQGYGYPQHF,TGTGCCAGCAGTTTATCCCCCCAGGGGTACGGATATCCCCAGCATTTT
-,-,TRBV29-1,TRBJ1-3,CSVEDSHSGNTIYF,TGCAGCGTTGAGGACAGTCACTCTGGAAACACCATATATTTT
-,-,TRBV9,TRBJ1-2,CASSVDGLGDYGYTF,TGTGCCAGCAGCGTAGATGGCCTTGGTGACTATGGCTACACCTTC
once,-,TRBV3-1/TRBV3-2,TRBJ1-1,CASSPRPGNTEAFF,TGTGCCAGCAGCCCCAGACCGGGGAACACTGAAGCTTTCTTT
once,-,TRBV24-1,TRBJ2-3,CATSQREQGSGTDTQYF,TGTGCCACCAGCCAAAGAGAGCAGGGTTCGGGCACAGATACGCAGTATTTT
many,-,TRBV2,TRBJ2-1,CASSEQGFNEQFF,TGTGCCAGCAGTGAGCAGGGTTTTAATGAGCAGTTCTTC
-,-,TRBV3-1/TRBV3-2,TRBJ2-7,CASSQDGRSYEQYF,TGTGCCAGCAGCCAAGACGGCAGGTCCTACGAGCAGTACTTC
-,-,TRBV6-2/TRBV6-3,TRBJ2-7,CASSLGQTPSYEQYF,TGTGCCAGCAGTCTTGGACAGACCCCCTCCTACGAGCAGTACTTC
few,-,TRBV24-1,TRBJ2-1,CATSDGGLLNEQFF,TGTGCCACCAGTGACGGGGGTTTATTAAATGAGCAGTTCTTC
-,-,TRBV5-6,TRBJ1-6,CASSLSDKWTLHF,TGTGCCAGCAGCTTGTCAGACAAATGGACCCTCCACTTT
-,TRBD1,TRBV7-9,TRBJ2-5,CASSTGTGPRSGETQYF,TGTGCCAGCAGCACCGGGACAGGGCCACGCTCGGGAGAGACCCAGTACTTC
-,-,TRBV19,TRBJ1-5,CASRLEGSGGNQPQHF,TGTGCCAGTCGTCTTGAGGGTTCGGGGGGCAATCAGCCCCAGCATTTT
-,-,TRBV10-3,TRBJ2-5,CAIEDPGLETQYF,TGTGCCATCGAGGATCCAGGGCTAGAGACCCAGTACTTC
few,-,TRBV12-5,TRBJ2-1,CASAPRGSYNEQFF,TGTGCTAGTGCTCCCAGGGGCTCCTACAATGAGCAGTTCTTC
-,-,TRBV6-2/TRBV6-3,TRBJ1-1,CASSSLKTVNTEAFF,TGTGCCAGCAGTTCCTTAAAGACAGTCAACACTGAAGCTTTCTTT
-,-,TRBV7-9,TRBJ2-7,CASSRSRDTSYEQYF,TGTGCCAGCAGTCGGTCCCGGGACACCTCCTACGAGCAGTACTTC
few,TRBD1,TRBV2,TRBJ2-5,CASSEDGQGVETQYF,TGTGCCAGCAGTGAAGACGGACAGGGGGTGGAGACCCAGTACTTC
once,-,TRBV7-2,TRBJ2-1,CASSLARGSYNEQFF,TGTGCCAGCAGCTTAGCGCGAGGGTCCTACAATGAGCAGTTCTTC
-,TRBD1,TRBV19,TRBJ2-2,CASSPGQGRENTGELFF,TGTGCCAGTAGTCCGGGACAGGGGAGGGAAAACACCGGGGAGCTGTTTTTT
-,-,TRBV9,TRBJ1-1,CASSVGVTANTEAFF,TGTGCCAGCAGCGTAGGGGTGACAGCCAACACTGAAGCTTTCTTT
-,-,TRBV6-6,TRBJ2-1,CASSPRAAEQFF,TGTGCCAGCAGCCCGCGGGCAGCTGAGCAGTTCTTC